The rows below give T cell receptor beta chains drawn from one sample of a study of vaccination effects on CD4 cells after COVID-19. Sequencing was performed with immunoSEQ multiplex PCR; in TCRdb, only in-frame clones are kept and a portion is missing. The sample has about 38,000 clones, around 67% seen once; the top ten hold 20% to 25%. These receptors lack a known antigen. The sample consisted of CD4+ T cells from PBMCs cultured with SARS-CoV-2 spike peptides, taken before COVID-19 vaccination. These TCRs come from a human donor who received a COVID-19 vaccine. The CDR3 runs from the conserved cysteine through the conserved F or W. D genes are given only for firm matches. Expanded clones are given a class, and other clones once, few, many or no size at all.

D: TRBD2
V: TRBV7-9
J: TRBJ2-3
size: -
DNA: TGTGCCAGCAGCTTACCTAGCGGGAGTACAGATACGCAGTATTTT
CDR3: CASSLPSGSTDTQYF

D: -
V: TRBV7-6
J: TRBJ1-4
size: -
DNA: TGTGCCAGCAGCTTACCCTATGAAAAACTGTTTTTT
CDR3: CASSLPYEKLFF

D: -
V: TRBV3-1/TRBV3-2
J: TRBJ2-5
size: -
DNA: TGTGCCAGCAGCCTACTAGAGGGGACCCAGTACTTC
CDR3: CASSLLEGTQYF

D: -
V: TRBV19
J: TRBJ2-3
size: -
DNA: TGTGCCAGTAGTATAGGAGGCACACTCACAGATACGCAGTATTTT
CDR3: CASSIGGTLTDTQYF

D: TRBD1
V: TRBV6-4
J: TRBJ1-2
size: -
DNA: TGTGCCAGTTCCCCCGGGACAGGGGCAGGCTACACCTTC
CDR3: CASSPGTGAGYTF

D: TRBD1
V: TRBV4-1
J: TRBJ2-1
size: once
DNA: TGCGCCAGCAGCCAAGTTCCCAGGGGGTCCCACAATGAGCAGTTCTTC
CDR3: CASSQVPRGSHNEQFF

D: -
V: TRBV28
J: TRBJ1-2
size: -
DNA: TGTGCCAGCCGACGGAGACCCCGGGCGGCAGGGGCCGGTAACTATGGCTACACCTTC
CDR3: CASRRRPRAAGAGNYGYTF

D: -
V: TRBV7-9
J: TRBJ2-2
size: -
DNA: TGTGCCAGCAGCTTGGAGTCTGGGGAGCTGTTTTTT
CDR3: CASSLESGELFF

D: -
V: TRBV6-1
J: TRBJ2-6
size: -
DNA: TGTGCCAGCAGTGTTAATGGACAAGTCTCTGGGGCCAACGTCCTGACTTTC
CDR3: CASSVNGQVSGANVLTF

D: TRBD2
V: TRBV10-3
J: TRBJ2-1
size: -
DNA: TGTGCCATCAGTGGGACTAGCAATGAGCAGTTCTTC
CDR3: CAISGTSNEQFF

D: -
V: TRBV5-1
J: TRBJ2-2
size: few
DNA: TGCGCCAGCGAGGGGGGGCCGAACACCGGGGAGCTGTTTTTT
CDR3: CASEGGPNTGELFF

D: -
V: TRBV19
J: TRBJ2-6
size: -
DNA: TGTGCCAGTAGTATTACCGGGACAGGGGCCAACGTCCTGACTTTC
CDR3: CASSITGTGANVLTF

D: -
V: TRBV20-1
J: TRBJ1-5
size: -
DNA: TGCAGTGCTAGTTCTGCGAACTTTGGGCCCCAGCATTTT
CDR3: CSASSANFGPQHF

D: TRBD2
V: TRBV3-1/TRBV3-2
J: TRBJ2-2
size: once
DNA: TGTGCCAGCAGCCGAGGACTAGCGGGAGGCCCCGGCGGGGAGCTGTTTTTT
CDR3: CASSRGLAGGPGGELFF

D: TRBD1
V: TRBV13
J: TRBJ2-7
size: -
DNA: TGTGCCAGCAGCTTCGGACAGGGCGTCTCCTACGAGCAGTACTTC
CDR3: CASSFGQGVSYEQYF

D: TRBD1
V: TRBV30
J: TRBJ1-1
size: -
DNA: TGTGCCTGGAGTGTACCCGGACAGGGGGGCACTGAAGCTTTCTTT
CDR3: CAWSVPGQGGTEAFF

D: -
V: TRBV5-5
J: TRBJ1-3
size: once
DNA: TGTGCCAGCAGCTTGCGCCTATTTACACTCTCTGGAAACACCATATATTTT
CDR3: CASSLRLFTLSGNTIYF

D: -
V: TRBV30
J: TRBJ1-5
size: -
DNA: TGTGCCTGGAGTGGGGGGGCGCGGGCTCAGCCCCAGCATTTT
CDR3: CAWSGGARAQPQHF

D: -
V: TRBV10-3
J: TRBJ1-2
size: -
DNA: TGTGCCACCTCTTCTACCGGACTGGATGATGGCTACACCTTC
CDR3: CATSSTGLDDGYTF

D: -
V: TRBV27
J: TRBJ1-5
size: few
DNA: TGTGCCAGCAGTTTGAGCCCTCTTGGGGGGCAGCCCCAGCATTTT
CDR3: CASSLSPLGGQPQHF

D: -
V: TRBV7-8
J: TRBJ2-5
size: -
DNA: TGTGCCAGCAGCTTAGGCCGGGTAGGAGAGACCCAGTACTTC
CDR3: CASSLGRVGETQYF

D: -
V: TRBV6-5
J: TRBJ1-1
size: -
DNA: TGTGCCAGCAGTTGGACAAGTGAAGCTTTCTTT
CDR3: CASSWTSEAFF

D: -
V: TRBV23-1
J: TRBJ1-1
size: few
DNA: TGCGCCAGCAGTCAATCGTACGGGATAGCTGAAGCTTTCTTT
CDR3: CASSQSYGIAEAFF

D: -
V: TRBV30
J: TRBJ1-2
size: -
DNA: TGTGCCTGGGGAGGCTACACCTTC
CDR3: CAWGGYTF

D: -
V: TRBV30
J: TRBJ2-3
size: -
DNA: TGTGCCTGGAGGGATCAGGGGTCCGGAACAGATACGCAGTATTTT
CDR3: CAWRDQGSGTDTQYF

D: -
V: TRBV5-4
J: TRBJ1-1
size: -
DNA: TGTGCCAGCAGCCCCCTTAGTGAGTCCACTGAAGCTTTCTTT
CDR3: CASSPLSESTEAFF

D: TRBD1
V: TRBV15
J: TRBJ2-4
size: -
DNA: TGTGCCACCAGCAGAGATACGGGACAGGGGAACATTCAGTACTTC
CDR3: CATSRDTGQGNIQYF

D: TRBD2
V: TRBV2
J: TRBJ2-1
size: -
DNA: TGTGCCAGCAGTCAGGGCGGGGGGTCCTACAATGAGCAGTTCTTC
CDR3: CASSQGGGSYNEQFF

D: -
V: TRBV6-2/TRBV6-3
J: TRBJ2-5
size: -
DNA: TGTGCCAGCAGTTACGAAGTTGGAGAGACCCAGTACTTC
CDR3: CASSYEVGETQYF

D: TRBD1
V: TRBV4-1
J: TRBJ2-1
size: -
DNA: TGCGCCAGCAGCCAATGGGATCTGGACAGGGCAGGCGGTCGCTCCTACAATGAGCAGTTCTTC
CDR3: CASSQWDLDRAGGRSYNEQFF